This T cell receptor beta chain stems from a study of Graves' ophthalmopathy and Graves' hyperthyroidism. Study summary: Blood was drawn at initial diagnosis, before any treatment. Study conclusions and caveats: Most clonotypes expanded in thyroid above 0.001 frequency were present in blood too.

The authors amplified TCR beta CDR3 regions from RNA transcripts. Investigators did first-round RT-PCR with HTBI primers, then second-round multiplex PCR. TCRdb ran MiXCR on the multiplex PCR reads and lists one entry per CDR3 protein. Among a few hundred thousand distinct CDR3 sequences, around 18% were seen once, and the ten largest hold about 1.6%. The authors used Ficoll-Paque density gradient centrifugation to separate PBMCs. The input was about 10 ml of fresh peripheral blood. Germline values: CDR1 SQVTM, CDR2 ANQGSEA. Trimming cost V 6 bases and J 3 bases, with 9 bases left between them. The CDR3 sequence is 11 residues long. This clonotype was found many times. What it recognizes is unknown.

This receptor was identified in a young woman with Graves' ophthalmopathy. Material: peripheral blood. The chain employs TRBV29-1 and TRBJ2-7; unclear D gene. The CDR3, as DNA: TGCAGCGTAATGTCCAACTACGAGCAGTACTTC. This translates into CSVMSNYEQYF.